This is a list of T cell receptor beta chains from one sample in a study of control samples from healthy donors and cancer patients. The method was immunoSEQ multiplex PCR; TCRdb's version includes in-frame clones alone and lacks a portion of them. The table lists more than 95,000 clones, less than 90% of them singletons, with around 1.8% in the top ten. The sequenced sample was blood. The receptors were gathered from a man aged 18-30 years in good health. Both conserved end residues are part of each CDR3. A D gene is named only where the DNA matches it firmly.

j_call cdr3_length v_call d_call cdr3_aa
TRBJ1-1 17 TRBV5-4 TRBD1 CASSLAGGHFMNTEAFF
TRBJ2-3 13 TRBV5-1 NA CASSLGQTDTQYF
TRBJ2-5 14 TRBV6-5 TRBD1 CASRRTGSQETQYF
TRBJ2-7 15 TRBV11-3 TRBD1 CASSHPGTGVYEQYF
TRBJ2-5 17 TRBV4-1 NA CASSQDPPGAIQETQYF
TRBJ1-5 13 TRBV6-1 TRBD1 CASSELRTGGKHF
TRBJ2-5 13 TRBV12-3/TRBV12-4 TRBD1 CASSPRDRETQYF
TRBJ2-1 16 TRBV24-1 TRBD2 CATSDPGTSGSDEQFF
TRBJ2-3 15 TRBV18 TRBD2 CASSPPTSATDTQYF
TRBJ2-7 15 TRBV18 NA CASSLRDSILWEQYF
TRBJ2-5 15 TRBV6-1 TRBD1 CASSEGTGGWATQYF
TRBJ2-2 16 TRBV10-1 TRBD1 CASREPGQLNTGELFF
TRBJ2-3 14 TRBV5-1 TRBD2 CASSEAGVGNTQYF
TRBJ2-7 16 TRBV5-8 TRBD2 CASSSPRRGGPRQQYF
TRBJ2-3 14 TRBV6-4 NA CASKMTGSTDTQYF
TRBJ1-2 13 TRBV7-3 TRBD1 CASSLGQGGGYTF
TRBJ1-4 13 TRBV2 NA CASSEGGNEKLFF
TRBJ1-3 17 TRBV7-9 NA CASSLPDRVYSGNTIYF
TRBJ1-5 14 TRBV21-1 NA CASSKWARCQPQHF
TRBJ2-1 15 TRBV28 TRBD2 CASSIAGGPPNEQFF
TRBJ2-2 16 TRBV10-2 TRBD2 CASSGLAGGLTGELFF
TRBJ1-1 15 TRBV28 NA CASSFGGRGNTEAFF
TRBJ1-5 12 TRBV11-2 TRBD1 CASSQGGQPQHF
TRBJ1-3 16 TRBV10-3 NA CAISDSLGDRRNTIYF
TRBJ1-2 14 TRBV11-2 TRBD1 CASSLGDRNYGYTF
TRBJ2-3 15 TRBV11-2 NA CASSLGGTSTDTQYF
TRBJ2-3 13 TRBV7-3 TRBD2 CASNDGGTDTQYF
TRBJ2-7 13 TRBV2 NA CASSANGGYEQYF
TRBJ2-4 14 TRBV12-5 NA CASGLGLGKNIQYF
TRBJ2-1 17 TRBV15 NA CATSRDQRQWSYNEQFF
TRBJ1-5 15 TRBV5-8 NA CASSLGPRGYQPQHF